The 21 T cell receptor beta chains below all came from one sample that was sequenced in a study of control samples from healthy donors and cancer patients. Some clones are missing from TCRdb's copy, which holds only in-frame ones; the method was immunoSEQ multiplex PCR. The data show 45,000 to 55,000 clones, over 90% seen once. Sequencing used PBMCs. All receptors derive from a woman aged 45-65 years with head and neck cancer.

The chain employs TRBV18 and TRBJ2-3; possibly TRBD1 for D (5 bases). The CDR3 runs to 14 residues. Germline V gene data show CDR1 as KGHSH and CDR2 as LQKENI. Trimming took off 5 bases at V and 4 bases at J, with 13 bases between the two ends. In nucleotides, the CDR3 is TGTGCCAGCTCAAGCCAGGGTCCCCCAGATACGCAGTATTTT. This gives the protein CASSSQGPPDTQYF. The entire variable domain, with the rest obtained from reference TRBV18 and TRBJ2-3, is as follows: NAGVMQNPRHLVRRRGQEARLRCSPMKGHSHVYWYRQLPEEGLKFMVYLQKENIIDESGMPKERFSAEFPKEGPSILRIQQVVRGDSAAYFCASSSQGPPDTQYFGPGTRLTVL.

This chain joins TRBV21-1 and TRBJ2-3; the DNA was not used to check the table's D call, TRBD1. TRBV21-1 is termed a pseudogene. The CDR3 is 14 amino acids. CDR3 sequence: CASSRGGVTDTQYF. The CDR3, as DNA: TGTGCCAGCAGCAGAGGGGGCGTGACAGATACGCAGTATTTT.

In nucleotides, the CDR3 is TGCGCCAGCAGCGGAACTAGCGTGAGCACAGATACGCAGTATTTT. It codes for CASSGTSVSTDTQYF. V and J are TRBV5-1 and TRBJ2-3, with 7 bases matching TRBD2. Germline trimming cut 4 bases from V and 0 bases from J; bases unmatched to any gene: 5. CDR1 is SGHRS, CDR2 YFSETQ, per germline. The CDR3 sequence is 15 residues long.

The rearrangement joins TRBV6-2 or TRBV6-3 to TRBJ2-7; D unclear. CDR3 length: 15 residues. Trimming shortened V by 0 bases and J by 3 bases, and 12 bases separated the two germline ends. Germline CDR1 and CDR2: MNHEY and SVGEGT. CDR3 residues: CASSYSPGTFYEQYF. Written as DNA, the CDR3 is TGTGCCAGCAGTTACTCCCCGGGCACCTTCTACGAGCAGTACTTC.

The chain recombines TRBV5-6 with TRBJ2-7; possibly TRBD1 or TRBD2 for D (5 bases each). CDR1 and CDR2 from the germline V gene are SGHDT and YYEEEE. V was trimmed by 4 bases and J by 3 bases, leaving 11 bases between them. The CDR3 is 13 amino acids. The CDR3 spells CASSLGRNYEQYF. The CDR3, as DNA: TGTGCCAGCAGCCTGGGACGGAACTACGAGCAGTACTTC.

In this sample, this clone is medium-sized. The chain joins TRBV9 to TRBJ2-3; a possible D gene is TRBD1 (6 bases). The CDR3 runs 15 residues. Germline CDR1 is SGDLS and CDR2 is YYNGEE. Trimming took 4 bases from V and 0 from J, leaving 12 bases between them. The CDR3 protein is CASSSWTASTDTQYF. CDR3 in DNA: TGTGCCAGCAGCTCGTGGACAGCTAGCACAGATACGCAGTATTTT.

This sequence joins TRBV28 and TRBJ1-6; D possibly corresponds to TRBD1 (6 bases). The CDR3 runs to 14 residues. Trimming shortened V by 4 bases and J by 6 bases, and 10 bases separated the two germline ends. In germline, CDR1 is MDHEN, CDR2 SYDVKM. The CDR3 DNA follows: TGTGCCAGCAGTTCAGGGGTAATTAATTCACCCCTCCACTTT. It is translated as CASSSGVINSPLHF. Combining the CDR3 with reference TRBV28 and TRBJ1-6 gives the whole variable domain DVKVTQSSRYLVKRTGEKVFLECVQDMDHENMFWYRQDPGLGLRLIYFSYDVKMKEKGDIPEGYSVSREKKERFSLILESASTNQTSMYLCASSSGVINSPLHFGNGTRLTVT.

A note on this clone: The sample has other DNA sequences that encode this CDR3 too. The chain links TRBV7-3 to TRBJ2-3; D remains ambiguous. This CDR3 contains 15 residues. Trimming cost V 1 base and J 6 bases, with 14 bases left between them. Germline CDR1 is SGHTA and CDR2 is FQGTGA. This chain's CDR3 is CASSLIPANSDTQYF. The CDR3 DNA reads as TGTGCCAGCAGCTTAATACCGGCTAACTCGGATACGCAGTATTTT.

The V call is TRBV28, the J call TRBJ1-5, with D unclear. The CDR3 has 13 residues. V dropped 6 bases and J dropped 3 bases, with 9 bases sitting between them. Germline V gene lookup returns CDR1 MDHEN and CDR2 SYDVKM. The CDR3 coding sequence is TGTGCCAGCAGCTCCCGACCCAATCAGCCCCAGCATTTT. Its protein product is CASSSRPNQPQHF.

The chain links TRBV11-2 to TRBJ2-7; weak D call: TRBD2 (5 bases). V dropped 6 bases and J dropped 2 bases, with 14 bases sitting between them. Germline lookup yields CDR1 SGHAT and CDR2 FQNNGV. The CDR3 is 14 residues long. CDR3 nucleotides: TGTGCCAGCAGTCCGGGGTGGATGACCTACGAGCAGTACTTC. It translates to CASSPGWMTYEQYF.

The gene calls are TRBV5-1 and TRBJ2-7; 8 bases fit TRBD2. The V gene end was trimmed by 3 bases and the J gene end by 0 bases; junction bases not matched to a gene: 5. The CDR3 consists of 15 residues. Germline V lookup: CDR1 SGHRS, CDR2 YFSETQ. CDR3 protein: CASSSFRGGSYEQYF. The CDR3 coding sequence is TGCGCCAGCAGCTCCTTCCGGGGGGGCTCCTACGAGCAGTACTTC.

This clone was seen once. The chain is built from TRBV19 and TRBJ2-6; D is unresolved. The CDR3 contains 14 residues. V was trimmed by 7 bases and J by 0 bases, leaving 7 bases between them. The germline V gene has CDR1 LNHDA and CDR2 SQIVND (reference sequence). The CDR3 nucleotides read TGTGCCAGTAAAGAGCACTCTGGGGCCAACGTCCTGACTTTC. Encoded protein: CASKEHSGANVLTF.

The genes are TRBV6-5 and TRBJ1-6; the D gene is possibly TRBD1 (5 bases). This CDR3 contains 14 residues. Germline CDR1 and CDR2: MNHEY and SVGAGI. V gave up 7 bases and J gave up 5 bases, with 12 bases separating them. CDR3 sequence (DNA): TGTGCCAGCAAGGGACGCGTTAATAATTCACCCCTCCACTTT. It translates to CASKGRVNNSPLHF.

This chain connects TRBV7-2 to TRBJ1-2; D is uncertain. The CDR3 is 11 residues long. Germline CDR1 is SGHTA and CDR2 is FQGNSA. V was shortened by 1 base and J by 11 bases, with 8 bases between the two germline ends. CDR3 sequence (DNA): TGTGCCAGCAGCTTAGTAGTCCCTTACACCTTC. Its translation: CASSLVVPYTF.

This rearrangement joins TRBV7-9 to TRBJ1-2, with 8 bases matching TRBD1. With V trimmed by 7 bases and J by 4 bases, 5 bases remained unmatched. The CDR3 is 13 residues long. Germline CDR1 reads SEHNR; CDR2 reads FQNEAQ (reference sequence). The CDR3 sequence: CASTLQGVYGYTF. CDR3 in DNA: TGTGCCAGCACTCTACAGGGGGTCTATGGCTACACCTTC.

This chain connects TRBV2 to TRBJ2-7, with D tentatively TRBD1 (6 bases). Germline V gene data show CDR1 as SNHLY and CDR2 as FYNNEI. Trimming took 6 bases from V and 5 from J, leaving 20 bases between them. This CDR3 region has 15 residues. The CDR3 sequence is CASRSQTTGTNEQYF. The DNA for the CDR3 is TGTGCCAGCAGATCCCAGACGACAGGTACCAACGAGCAGTACTTC.

The gene calls are TRBV11-2 and TRBJ2-5; 8 positions agree with TRBD1. V lost 5 bases to trimming and J lost 9 bases; unmatched junction nucleotides: 11. Per the germline V gene, CDR1 is SGHAT and CDR2 is FQNNGV. The CDR3 extends over 14 amino acids. CDR3 loop: CASSPGTGGLAQYF. Written as DNA, the CDR3 is TGTGCCAGCAGCCCCGGGACAGGCGGTTTGGCCCAGTACTTC.

J is TRBJ1-5 and V is TRBV5-8; D gene unclear. V lost 4 bases and J lost 4, with 15 bases in between. This CDR3 has 15 amino acids. Germline-derived CDR1 and CDR2 are SGHTS and YDEGEE. The CDR3 loop is CASSLFTIGNQPQHF. CDR3 DNA sequence: TGTGCCAGCAGCCTGTTTACAATAGGAAATCAGCCCCAGCATTTT.

Only one count was recorded for this clone. This rearrangement joins TRBV9 to TRBJ2-4; D is unresolved. The CDR3 is 16 residues long. Germline V gene data show CDR1 as SGDLS and CDR2 as YYNGEE. Trimming left V 3 bases short and J 0 bases short, with 13 bases between. CDR3 sequence (DNA): TGTGCCAGCAGCGAAGGGCCAGCCCTAGCCAAAAACATTCAGTACTTC. This encodes CASSEGPALAKNIQYF.

The chain recombines TRBV28 with TRBJ2-1; TRBD2 matches 10 bases. Trimming removed 3 bases from V and 4 bases from J; junction bases left unmatched: 6. Looked up from germline, CDR1 is MDHEN and CDR2 is SYDVKM. The CDR3 is made up of 16 amino acids. For the CDR3, the DNA is TGTGCCAGCAGTTTCCTGACTAGCGGGCTTTACAATGAGCAGTTCTTC. It translates to CASSFLTSGLYNEQFF.

CDR3 bases: TGTGCCAGCAGCCCTGGACAGGGGAGCTTCTACGAGCAGTACTTC. Encoded protein: CASSPGQGSFYEQYF. The gene calls are TRBV7-2 and TRBJ2-7; 9 positions match TRBD1. This CDR3 spans 15 amino acids. The V and J ends lost 5 bases and 3 bases, in that order; junction bases with no gene match: 8. The V gene's germline CDR1 is SGHTA and CDR2 FQGNSA.